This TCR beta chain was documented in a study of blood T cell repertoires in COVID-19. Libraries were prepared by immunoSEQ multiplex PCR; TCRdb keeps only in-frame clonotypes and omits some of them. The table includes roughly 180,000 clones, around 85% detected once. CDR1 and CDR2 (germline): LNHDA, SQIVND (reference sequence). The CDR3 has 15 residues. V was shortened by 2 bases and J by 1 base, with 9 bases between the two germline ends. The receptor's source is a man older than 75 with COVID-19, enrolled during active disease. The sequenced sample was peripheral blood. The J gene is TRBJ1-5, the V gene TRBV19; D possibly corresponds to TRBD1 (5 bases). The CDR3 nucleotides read TGTGCCAGTAGTATATGGGGGGAAAGCAATCAGCCCCAGCATTTT. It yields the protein CASSIWGESNQPQHF.